The 30 T cell receptor beta chains listed next were all sequenced from one sample in a study of response to subunit inactivated influenza vaccine. TCRdb re-called the RT-PCR reads with MiXCR, one entry per CDR3 protein. In the table there are around 570,000 distinct CDR3 sequences, approximately 10% of which are singletons. These data are also associated with another study on T cells expressing NK-cell markers. Per that paper: In generating TCR beta cDNA, 5'RACE template switching with UMIs was used.

The specimen comprised PBMCs from blood, sampled on the day of vaccination. These receptors all stem from a man aged 50 to 59 who received an inactivated influenza vaccine.

This clonotype was counted only a few times. V usage is TRBV6-1 and J usage is TRBJ1-4; D is possibly TRBD1 (5 bases). CDR3 size: 16 residues. The germline V gene encodes CDR1 MNHNS and CDR2 SASEGT. Trimming pared 3 bases from V and 8 bases from J, leaving 19 bases between. CDR3 protein: CASSDRRQLTMEKLFF. In nucleotides, the CDR3 is TGTGCCAGCAGTGATCGGAGACAGTTAACGATGGAAAAACTGTTTTTT.

The V and J genes are TRBV20-1 and TRBJ2-1; D is possibly TRBD1 or TRBD2 (5 bases each). V lost 0 bases, J lost 2 bases, and 14 bases lay in between. Germline V lookup: CDR1 DFQATT, CDR2 SNEGSKA (reference sequence). The CDR3 has 16 amino acids. CDR3 sequence (DNA): TGCAGTGCTAGAGAGGGCCAGGGAGCCCCCTACAATGAGCAGTTCTTC. Protein sequence: CSAREGQGAPYNEQFF.

Ten or more counts support this clonotype. The rearrangement links TRBV28 to TRBJ1-2; D possibly corresponds to TRBD1 (5 bases). The CDR3 has 15 amino acids. Germline V gives CDR1 MDHEN, CDR2 SYDVKM. V dropped 5 bases and J dropped 4 bases, with 17 bases sitting between them. As DNA, the CDR3 is TGTGCCAGCAGTCCTGTAGCAGGGTTTTTCTATGGCTACACCTTC. It encodes CASSPVAGFFYGYTF.

The chain has TRBV13 and TRBJ2-2, with 10 positions matching TRBD2. CDR1 and CDR2 from the germline V gene are PRHDT and FYEKMQ (reference sequence). The CDR3 spans 16 residues. After removal of 3 bases from V and 1 base from J, the junction contained 2 bases not matched to a gene. CDR3 DNA: TGTGCCAGCAGCTTCAGCGGGGGGGGGAACACCGGGGAGCTGTTTTTT. This codes for CASSFSGGGNTGELFF.

This chain connects TRBV12-3 or TRBV12-4 to TRBJ2-3, with 9 bases aligning to TRBD1. This CDR3 has 16 amino acids. J lost 7 bases, V lost 5 bases, and 13 bases had no gene match. DNA for the CDR3: TGTGCCAGCAGTCCGCCGGGACAGGGTAATCGAAATACGCAGTATTTT. It encodes CASSPPGQGNRNTQYF.

This clonotype appeared a few times. The J gene is TRBJ2-1, the V gene TRBV13; 7 positions agree with TRBD2. This CDR3 comprises 14 residues. Germline CDR1 reads PRHDT; CDR2 reads FYEKMQ (reference sequence). V lost 3 bases and J lost 9; bases outside the gene matches: 8. CDR3 nucleotides: TGTGCCAGCAGCTTCAGCGGGATGGTGAGTGAGCAGTTCTTC. It encodes CASSFSGMVSEQFF.

This clonotype came up many times. V gene TRBV7-6 combines with J gene TRBJ2-3; D not resolved. V was shortened by 5 bases and J by 5 bases, with 11 bases between the two germline ends. The CDR3 contains 13 residues. The germline gives CDR1 SGHVS, CDR2 FNYEAQ. The CDR3 DNA reads as TGTGCCAGCAGCATAGGGTATTTAGATACGCAGTATTTT. Amino acids: CASSIGYLDTQYF.

Only a few counts were recorded for this clonotype. The chain has TRBV7-2 and TRBJ2-7; 11 bases are shared with TRBD2. With 2 bases clipped from V and 3 bases from J, the junction kept 6 bases outside the gene matches. The CDR3 extends over 16 amino acids. CDR1 SGHTA and CDR2 FQGNSA come from the germline V gene. The CDR3 sequence is CASSLTKGLADYEQYF. The CDR3 DNA reads TGTGCCAGCAGCTTAACCAAGGGACTAGCGGACTACGAGCAGTACTTC. The variable domain in full, with the rest retrieved from reference TRBV7-2 and TRBJ2-7, is GAGVSQSPSNKVTEKGKDVELRCDPISGHTALYWYRQSLGQGLEFLIYFQGNSAPDKSGLPSDRFSAERTGGSVSTLTIQRTQQEDSAVYLCASSLTKGLADYEQYFGPGTRLTVT.

J is TRBJ2-1 and V is TRBV6-5; 7 bases are a match to TRBD2. Trimming took 1 base from V and 5 from J; bases not matched to a gene: 5. Germline lookup yields CDR1 MNHEY and CDR2 SVGAGI. This CDR3 has 15 amino acids. CDR3 amino acids: CASSYFAGVNNEQFF. The CDR3 DNA sequence: TGTGCCAGCAGTTACTTCGCGGGAGTAAACAATGAGCAGTTCTTC.

This clonotype has at least ten counts. This rearrangement joins TRBV10-3 to TRBJ2-5; D is unclear. Per germline, CDR1 ENHRY and CDR2 SYGVKD. Deletions cut 4 bases from V and 5 bases from J, with 11 bases between. CDR3 length: 13 amino acids. CDR3 in DNA: TGTGCCATCAGTGTAAGGGAAAGGGAGACCCAGTACTTC. Its protein is CAISVRERETQYF.

There are many counts of this clonotype. This chain links TRBV27 with TRBJ2-1, with TRBD2 identical over 9 bases. CDR1 is MNHEY and CDR2 is SMNVEV in the germline V gene (reference sequence). This CDR3 comprises 16 residues. The J segment lost 0 bases and the V segment lost 4 bases, leaving 4 bases of the junction unmatched. In DNA, the CDR3 is TGTGCCAGCAGTTCAATAGCGGGAGACTCCTACAATGAGCAGTTCTTC. This sequence encodes CASSSIAGDSYNEQFF.

This clonotype came up a few times. One end of the junction is discordant with germline, which a read error may explain. The rearrangement uses TRBV4-3 and TRBJ2-5, with 7 positions matching TRBD1. The V gene's germline CDR1 is LGHNA and CDR2 YSLEER. This CDR3 spans 15 amino acids. The CDR3 region is CASSQDRVGQETQYF. Written as DNA, the CDR3 is TGTGCCAGCAGCCAAGACAGGGTGGGCCAAGAGACCCAGTACTTC.

This clonotype showed up many times. The chain combines TRBV7-8 with TRBJ1-5; D not resolved. The CDR3 is 17 amino acids. Germline V gene sequence: CDR1 SGHVS, CDR2 FQNEAQ. Trimming stripped 4 bases from V and 2 bases from J, with 18 bases between. The CDR3 coding sequence is TGTGCCAGCAGCTCCCATCGGGTACCCGGCGGCAATCAGCCCCAGCATTTT. As protein: CASSSHRVPGGNQPQHF.

J is TRBJ2-5 and V is TRBV24-1, with TRBD1 identical over 8 bases. V trimming: 9 bases; J trimming: 4 bases; junction bases outside the gene matches: 12. Germline V gives CDR1 KGHDR, CDR2 SFDVKD. The CDR3 runs 15 residues. CDR3 sequence (DNA): TGTGCCACCGGAGAATGGACAGGGAGGTCAGAGACCCAGTACTTC. Its translation is CATGEWTGRSETQYF.

This clonotype has ten or more counts. V gene TRBV10-3 combines with J gene TRBJ2-3; D unresolved. The CDR3 loop spans 14 amino acids. Trimming took 5 bases from V and 0 from J, leaving 9 bases between them. Germline CDR1 reads ENHRY; CDR2 reads SYGVKD. The CDR3 nucleotides are TGTGCCATCAGTAAGACTGAGAGCACAGATACGCAGTATTTT. This codes for CAISKTESTDTQYF.

The J gene is TRBJ2-2, the V gene TRBV4-1; 10 bases agree with TRBD2. The J segment lost 4 bases and the V segment lost 6 bases, leaving 5 bases of the junction unmatched. The length of the CDR3 is 15 residues. Germline CDR1 is MGHRA and CDR2 is YSYEKL. CDR3 sequence (DNA): TGCGCCAGCAGACCCCTAGCGGGGGTCACCGGGGAGCTGTTTTTT. Its protein is CASRPLAGVTGELFF.

This clonotype showed up just a few times. This chain joins TRBV3-1 and TRBJ2-5; TRBD1 is a possible D gene (5 bases). The CDR3 is 15 residues long. Trimming removed 1 base at V and 5 bases at J, with 14 bases between. CDR1 and CDR2 from the germline V gene are LGHDT and YNNKEL (reference sequence). The CDR3: CASSQGLLRGETQYF. The CDR3 nucleotides are TGTGCCAGCAGCCAAGGGCTACTTAGGGGCGAGACCCAGTACTTC.

This clonotype was detected a few times. The chain couples TRBV4-3 to TRBJ2-4; no clear D gene. V lost 4 bases to trimming and J lost 2 bases, with 6 bases between them. CDR1 is LGHNA, CDR2 YSLEER, per germline. The CDR3 has 13 amino acids. CDR3 residues: CASSPDPKNIQYF. The CDR3 DNA reads TGCGCCAGCAGCCCCGATCCCAAAAACATTCAGTACTTC.

This clonotype was counted at least ten times. The chain couples TRBV4-3 to TRBJ2-3, with D uncertain. Germline CDR1 and CDR2: LGHNA and YSLEER. V lost 0 bases and J 4 bases, leaving 5 bases between the germline ends. This CDR3 has 13 amino acids. This chain's CDR3 is CASSQEAADTQYF. CDR3 coding DNA: TGCGCCAGCAGCCAAGAGGCGGCAGATACGCAGTATTTT.

In its sample, this clonotype was seen a few times. The genes are TRBV10-3 and TRBJ2-7; no clear D gene. Per germline, CDR1 ENHRY and CDR2 SYGVKD. Between the trimmed V and J ends, which lost 2 bases and 0 bases, there was a span of 5 bases. CDR3 length equals 13 residues. The CDR3 coding sequence is TGTGCCATCAGTGAGACTGCCTCCTACGAGCAGTACTTC. Its translation: CAISETASYEQYF.

The V and J genes are TRBV20-1 and TRBJ2-3; 7 nucleotides line up with TRBD1. This CDR3 region has 13 residues. Per germline, CDR1 DFQATT and CDR2 SNEGSKA (reference sequence). The CDR3 nucleotides are TGCATAGGGGGCCCGGCGGTCTTTGATACGCAGTATTTT. This gives the protein CIGGPAVFDTQYF.

A few counts support this clonotype. V usage is TRBV5-1 and J usage is TRBJ1-1; tentative D call: TRBD1 (5 bases). CDR3 length equals 15 residues. CDR1 is SGHRS and CDR2 is YFSETQ in the germline V gene. Trimming took 0 bases from V and 4 from J, leaving 13 bases between them. The CDR3 coding sequence is TGCGCCAGCAGCTTGGAGGGCGGGGGTACCACTGAAGCTTTCTTT. Translated: CASSLEGGGTTEAFF.

This clonotype has a handful of counts. The chain employs TRBV29-1 and TRBJ2-3; 7 nucleotides align to TRBD1. CDR1 and CDR2 (germline): SQVTM, ANQGSEA. V shed 7 bases, J shed 5 bases, and the junction held 15 bases outside the gene matches. The CDR3 loop spans 15 amino acids. The CDR3 sequence: CSASSRTGSRDTQYF. In nucleotides, the CDR3 is TGCAGCGCCTCCTCGAGGACAGGCTCGAGAGATACGCAGTATTTT.

This chain joins TRBV6-1 and TRBJ1-1, with a possible D match to TRBD1 (6 bases). V was clipped by 6 bases and J by 11 bases, with 19 bases between them. The CDR3 is made up of 13 amino acids. CDR1 and CDR2 from the germline V gene are MNHNS and SASEGT. The CDR3 here is CASSQGPPTRAFF. The CDR3 coding sequence is TGTGCCAGCAGCCAGGGGCCCCCGACTCGGGCTTTCTTT.

CDR3 loop: CASSSSRGVAKNIQYF. For the CDR3, the DNA is TGTGCCAGCAGCTCTTCGAGGGGAGTCGCCAAAAACATTCAGTACTTC. This chain links TRBV7-8 with TRBJ2-4, with D possibly being TRBD1 or TRBD2 (5 bases each). V was clipped by 4 bases and J by 1 base, with 14 bases between them. The CDR3 totals 16 residues. Per germline, CDR1 SGHVS and CDR2 FQNEAQ.

The chain employs TRBV10-2 and TRBJ2-3; 7 bases are a match to TRBD1. Germline V gives CDR1 WSHSY, CDR2 SAAADI. With V trimmed by 7 bases and J by 2 bases, 6 bases remained unmatched. The CDR3 is 14 residues long. CDR3 in DNA: TGCGCCAGCAACCGACAGGGCCCCACAGATACGCAGTATTTT. This codes for CASNRQGPTDTQYF.

Turning to this clonotype: The missing conserved phenylalanine or tryptophan at the end of this CDR3 makes a read error likely. The chain couples TRBV2 to TRBJ2-7, with TRBD2 matching over 9 bases. V trimming: 8 bases; J trimming: 3 bases; junction bases outside the gene matches: 5. The CDR3 is made up of 13 amino acids. Germline loops: CDR1 SNHLY, CDR2 FYNNEI. The CDR3 DNA reads as TGTGCCAGCGGACGACTAGCGGACTACGAGCAGTACTTA. Encoded protein: CASGRLADYEQYL.

The rearrangement uses TRBV12-3 or TRBV12-4 and TRBJ1-5, with 8 bases that match TRBD1. The junction had 3 bases not matched to a gene; V was cut back by 5 bases and J by 3 bases. CDR3 length: 14 amino acids. The CDR3 region is CASSQQGVNQPQHF. CDR3 DNA: TGTGCCAGCAGTCAACAGGGGGTCAATCAGCCCCAGCATTTT.

This clonotype was picked up a small number of times. This chain uses TRBV6-2 or TRBV6-3 with TRBJ2-1; no clear D gene. The germline V gene encodes CDR1 MNHEY and CDR2 SVGEGT. The CDR3 has 14 residues. Trimming shortened V by 0 bases and J by 9 bases, and 12 bases separated the two germline ends. The DNA of the CDR3 is TGTGCCAGCAGTTACTCGACCTTTTTTAGTGAGCAGTTCTTC. It is translated as CASSYSTFFSEQFF.

In nucleotides, the CDR3 is TGCGCCAGCAGCCAAGATCCTAGCGGGGGGGCCGGAGATACGCAGTATTTT. This translates into CASSQDPSGGAGDTQYF. The chain recombines TRBV4-3 with TRBJ2-3; TRBD2 aligns across 12 bases. The CDR3 is 17 amino acids. The trim removed 0 bases at V and 5 bases at J, leaving 6 bases unmatched. Germline CDR1 LGHNA, CDR2 YSLEER.